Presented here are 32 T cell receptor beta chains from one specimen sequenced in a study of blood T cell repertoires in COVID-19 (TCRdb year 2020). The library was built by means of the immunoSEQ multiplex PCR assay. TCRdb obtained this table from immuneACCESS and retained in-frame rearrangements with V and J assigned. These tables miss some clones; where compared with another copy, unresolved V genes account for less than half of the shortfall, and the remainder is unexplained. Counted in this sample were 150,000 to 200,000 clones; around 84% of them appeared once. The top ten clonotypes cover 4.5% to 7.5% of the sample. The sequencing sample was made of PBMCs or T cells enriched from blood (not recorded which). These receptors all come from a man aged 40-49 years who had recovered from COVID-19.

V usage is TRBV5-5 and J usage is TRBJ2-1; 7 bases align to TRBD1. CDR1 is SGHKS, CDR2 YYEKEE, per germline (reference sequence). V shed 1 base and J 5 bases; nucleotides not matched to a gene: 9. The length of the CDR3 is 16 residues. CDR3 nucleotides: TGTGCCAGCAGCTTGTCCCCGTGGCAGGGGGACAATGAGCAGTTCTTC. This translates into CASSLSPWQGDNEQFF.

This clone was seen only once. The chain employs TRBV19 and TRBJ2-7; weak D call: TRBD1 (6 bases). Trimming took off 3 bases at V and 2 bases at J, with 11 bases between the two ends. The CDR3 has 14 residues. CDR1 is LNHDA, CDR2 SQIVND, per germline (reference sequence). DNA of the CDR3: TGTGCCAGTAGTATTCGACAGGCTACCTACGAGCAGTACTTC. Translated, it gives CASSIRQATYEQYF.

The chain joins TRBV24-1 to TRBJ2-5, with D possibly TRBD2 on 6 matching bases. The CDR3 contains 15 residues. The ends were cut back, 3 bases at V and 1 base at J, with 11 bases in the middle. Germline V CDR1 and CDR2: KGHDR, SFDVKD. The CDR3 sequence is CATSDTGGFQETQYF. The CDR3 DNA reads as TGTGCCACCAGTGATACTGGGGGGTTCCAAGAGACCCAGTACTTC.

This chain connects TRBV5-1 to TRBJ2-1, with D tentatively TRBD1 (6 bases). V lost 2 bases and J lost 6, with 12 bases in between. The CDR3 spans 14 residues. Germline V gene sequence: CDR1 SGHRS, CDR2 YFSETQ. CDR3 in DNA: TGCGCCAGCAGCTTACCCACAGGGTTCAATGAGCAGTTCTTC. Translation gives CASSLPTGFNEQFF.

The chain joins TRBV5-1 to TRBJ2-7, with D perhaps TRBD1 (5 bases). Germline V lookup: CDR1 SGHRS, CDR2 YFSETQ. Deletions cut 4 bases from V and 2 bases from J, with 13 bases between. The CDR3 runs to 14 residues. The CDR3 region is CASSLPEGAYEQYF. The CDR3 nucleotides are TGCGCCAGCAGCCTGCCGGAAGGGGCCTACGAGCAGTACTTC.

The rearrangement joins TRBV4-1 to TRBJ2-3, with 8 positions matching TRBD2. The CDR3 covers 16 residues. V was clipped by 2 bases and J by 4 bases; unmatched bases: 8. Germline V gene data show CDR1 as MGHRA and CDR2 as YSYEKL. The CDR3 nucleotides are TGCGCCAGCAGCCAACTCCCGCGGGGGGCCGCAGATACGCAGTATTTT. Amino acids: CASSQLPRGAADTQYF.

CDR3 in DNA: TGTGCCAGCAGCTCATGGAGGCCAGACAATCAGCCCCAGCATTTT. Translating it yields CASSSWRPDNQPQHF. V usage is TRBV7-2 and J usage is TRBJ1-5, with D unclear. The germline V gene has CDR1 SGHTA and CDR2 FQGNSA. V dropped 4 bases and J dropped 3 bases, with 13 bases sitting between them. The CDR3 consists of 15 residues.

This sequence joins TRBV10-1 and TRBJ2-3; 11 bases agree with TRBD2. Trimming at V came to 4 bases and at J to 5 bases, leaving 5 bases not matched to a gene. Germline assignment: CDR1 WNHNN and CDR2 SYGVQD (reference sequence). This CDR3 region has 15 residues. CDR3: CASSGILAGGDTQYF. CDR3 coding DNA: TGCGCCAGCAGTGGAATTCTAGCGGGGGGAGATACGCAGTATTTT.

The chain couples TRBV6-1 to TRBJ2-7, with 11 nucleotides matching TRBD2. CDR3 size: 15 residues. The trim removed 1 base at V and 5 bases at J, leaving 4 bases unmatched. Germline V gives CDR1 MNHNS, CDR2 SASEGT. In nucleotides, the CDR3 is TGTGCCAGCAGTGAAGAAGTAGCGGGGGGGCACGAGCAGTACTTC. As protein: CASSEEVAGGHEQYF.

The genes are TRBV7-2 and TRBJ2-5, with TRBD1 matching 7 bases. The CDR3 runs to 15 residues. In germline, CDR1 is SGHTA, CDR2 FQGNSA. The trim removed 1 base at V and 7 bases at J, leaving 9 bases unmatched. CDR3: CASSLDRGPERTQYF. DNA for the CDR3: TGTGCCAGCAGCTTAGATAGGGGGCCGGAACGGACCCAGTACTTC.

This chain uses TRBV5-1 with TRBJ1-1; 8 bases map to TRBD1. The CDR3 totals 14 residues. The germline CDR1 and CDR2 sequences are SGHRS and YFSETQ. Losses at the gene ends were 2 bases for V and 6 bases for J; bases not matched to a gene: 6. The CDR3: CASSLSLQGAEAFF. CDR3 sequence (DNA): TGCGCCAGCAGCTTATCTCTACAGGGGGCTGAAGCTTTCTTT. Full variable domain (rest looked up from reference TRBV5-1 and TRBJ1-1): KAGVTQTPRYLIKTRGQQVTLSCSPISGHRSVSWYQQTPGQGLQFLFEYFSETQRNKGNFPGRFSGRQFSNSRSEMNVSTLELGDSALYLCASSLSLQGAEAFFGQGTRLTVV.

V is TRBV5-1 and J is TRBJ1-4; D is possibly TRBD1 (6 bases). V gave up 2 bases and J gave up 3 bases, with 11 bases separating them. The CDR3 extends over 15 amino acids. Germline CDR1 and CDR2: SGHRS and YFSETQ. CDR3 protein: CASSLQGGPNEKLFF. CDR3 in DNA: TGCGCCAGCAGCTTACAGGGAGGGCCTAATGAAAAACTGTTTTTT.

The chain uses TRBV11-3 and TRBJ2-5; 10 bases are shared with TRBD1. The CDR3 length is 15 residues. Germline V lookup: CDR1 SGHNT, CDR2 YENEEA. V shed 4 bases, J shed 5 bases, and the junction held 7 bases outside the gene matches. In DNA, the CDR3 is TGTGCCAGCAGCTCCGGACAGGGGGAGTCTGAGACCCAGTACTTC. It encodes CASSSGQGESETQYF.

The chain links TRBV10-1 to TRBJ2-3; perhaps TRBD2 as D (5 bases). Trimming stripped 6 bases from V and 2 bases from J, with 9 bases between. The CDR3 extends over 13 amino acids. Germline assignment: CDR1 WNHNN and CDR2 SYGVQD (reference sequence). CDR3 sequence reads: CASSGVITDTQYF. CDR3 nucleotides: TGCGCCAGCAGCGGGGTGATCACAGATACGCAGTATTTT.

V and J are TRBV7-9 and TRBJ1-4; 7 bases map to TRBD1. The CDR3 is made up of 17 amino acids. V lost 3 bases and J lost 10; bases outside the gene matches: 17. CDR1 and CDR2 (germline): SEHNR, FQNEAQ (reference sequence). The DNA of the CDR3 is TGTGCCAGCAGCTTGGGAACAGGGGACGCCGGCGAAGGAAAACTGTTTTTT. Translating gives CASSLGTGDAGEGKLFF.

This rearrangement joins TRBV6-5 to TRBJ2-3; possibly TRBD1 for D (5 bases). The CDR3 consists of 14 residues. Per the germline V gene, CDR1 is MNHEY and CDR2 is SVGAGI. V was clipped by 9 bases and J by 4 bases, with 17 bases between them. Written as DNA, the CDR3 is TGTGCCAGTTGTGGCCCAGGGTCAGCAGATACGCAGTATTTT. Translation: CASCGPGSADTQYF.

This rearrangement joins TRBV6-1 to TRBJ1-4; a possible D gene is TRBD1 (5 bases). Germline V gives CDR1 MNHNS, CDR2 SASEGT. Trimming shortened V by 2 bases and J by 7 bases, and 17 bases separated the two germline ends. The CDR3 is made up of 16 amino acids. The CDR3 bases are TGTGCCAGCAGTGAATATCCCATCTCGGGGGGTGAAAAACTGTTTTTT. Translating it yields CASSEYPISGGEKLFF.

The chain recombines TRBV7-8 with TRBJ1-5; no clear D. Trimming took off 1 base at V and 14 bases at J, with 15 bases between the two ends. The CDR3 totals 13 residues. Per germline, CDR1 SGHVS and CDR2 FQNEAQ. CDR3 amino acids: CASSLDTSGSEHF. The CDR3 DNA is TGTGCCAGCAGCTTAGACACATCCGGGTCCGAGCATTTT. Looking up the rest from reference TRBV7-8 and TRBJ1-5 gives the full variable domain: GAGVSQSPRYKVAKRGQDVALRCDPISGHVSLFWYQQALGQGPEFLTYFQNEAQLDKSGLPSDRFFAERPEGSVSTLKIQRTQQEDSAVYLCASSLDTSGSEHFGDGTRLSIL.

Here the CDR3 DNA reads TGTGCCAGTAGCACACTGAGGGCAGGCCCGGAGACCCAGTACTTC. Encoded protein: CASSTLRAGPETQYF. The genes are TRBV19 and TRBJ2-5, with a tentative D call TRBD2 (5 bases). This CDR3 has 15 amino acids. Between the trimmed V and J ends, which lost 6 bases and 5 bases, there was a span of 19 bases. The germline V gene has CDR1 LNHDA and CDR2 SQIVND (reference sequence).

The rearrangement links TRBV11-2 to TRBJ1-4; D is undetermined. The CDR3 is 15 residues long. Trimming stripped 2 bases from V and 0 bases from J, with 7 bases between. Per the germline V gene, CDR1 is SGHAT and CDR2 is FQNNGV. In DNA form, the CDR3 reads TGTGCCAGCAGCTTAATCCGTGCAACTAATGAAAAACTGTTTTTT. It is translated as CASSLIRATNEKLFF.

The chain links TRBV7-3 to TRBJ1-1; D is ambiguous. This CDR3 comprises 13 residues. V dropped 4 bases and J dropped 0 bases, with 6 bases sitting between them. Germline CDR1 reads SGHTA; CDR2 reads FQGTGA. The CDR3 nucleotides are TGTGCCAGCAGCTACGACATGAACACTGAAGCTTTCTTT. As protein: CASSYDMNTEAFF.

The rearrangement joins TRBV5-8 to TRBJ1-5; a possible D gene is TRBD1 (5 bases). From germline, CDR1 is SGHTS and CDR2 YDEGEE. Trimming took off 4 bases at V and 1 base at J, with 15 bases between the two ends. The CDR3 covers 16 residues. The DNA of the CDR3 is TGTGCCAGCAGCCAGGCCGGGAGGGGCAGCAATCAGCCCCAGCATTTT. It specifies CASSQAGRGSNQPQHF.

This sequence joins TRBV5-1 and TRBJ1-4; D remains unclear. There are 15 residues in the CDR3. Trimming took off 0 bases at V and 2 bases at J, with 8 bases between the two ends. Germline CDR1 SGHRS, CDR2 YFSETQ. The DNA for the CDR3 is TGCGCCAGCAGCTTGGATGGACTGACTAATGAAAAACTGTTTTTT. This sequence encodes CASSLDGLTNEKLFF.

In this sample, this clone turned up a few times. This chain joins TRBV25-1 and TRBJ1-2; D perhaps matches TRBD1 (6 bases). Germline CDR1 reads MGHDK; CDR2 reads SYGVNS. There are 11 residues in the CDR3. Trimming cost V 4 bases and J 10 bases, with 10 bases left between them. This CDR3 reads CASSGAGAYTF. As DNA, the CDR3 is TGTGCCAGCAGTGGAGCGGGGGCCTACACCTTC.

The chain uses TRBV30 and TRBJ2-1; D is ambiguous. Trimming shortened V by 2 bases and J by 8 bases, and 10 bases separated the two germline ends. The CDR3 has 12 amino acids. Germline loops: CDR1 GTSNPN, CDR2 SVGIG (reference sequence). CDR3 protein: CAWSRQVHEQFF. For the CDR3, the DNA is TGTGCCTGGAGTAGGCAGGTGCATGAGCAGTTCTTC.

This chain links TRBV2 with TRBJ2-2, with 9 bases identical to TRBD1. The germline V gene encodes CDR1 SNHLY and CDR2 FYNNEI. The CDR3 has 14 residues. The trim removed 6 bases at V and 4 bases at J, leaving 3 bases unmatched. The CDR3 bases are TGTGCCAGCAGACAGGGGGCGGGCACCGGGGAGCTGTTTTTT. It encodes CASRQGAGTGELFF.

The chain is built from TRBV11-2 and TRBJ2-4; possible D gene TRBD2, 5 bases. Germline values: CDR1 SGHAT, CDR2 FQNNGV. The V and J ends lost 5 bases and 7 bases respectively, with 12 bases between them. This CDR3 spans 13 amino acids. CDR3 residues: CASSAGQGNIQYF. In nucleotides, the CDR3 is TGTGCCAGCAGCGCGGGCCAAGGGAACATTCAGTACTTC.

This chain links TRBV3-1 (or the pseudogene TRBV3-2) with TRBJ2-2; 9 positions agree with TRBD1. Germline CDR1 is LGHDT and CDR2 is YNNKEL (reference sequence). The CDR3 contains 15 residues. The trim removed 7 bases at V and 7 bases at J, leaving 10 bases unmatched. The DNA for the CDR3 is TGTGCCAGCACCCCAACAGGGGGCGTTTACGGGGAGCTGTTTTTT. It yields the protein CASTPTGGVYGELFF.

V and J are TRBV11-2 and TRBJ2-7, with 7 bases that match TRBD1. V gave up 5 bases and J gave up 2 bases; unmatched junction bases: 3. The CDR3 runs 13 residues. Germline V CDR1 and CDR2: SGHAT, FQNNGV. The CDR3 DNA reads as TGTGCCAGCAGCGGACAGGCCCCCTACGAGCAGTACTTC. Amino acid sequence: CASSGQAPYEQYF. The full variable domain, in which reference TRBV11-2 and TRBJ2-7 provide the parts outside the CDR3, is EAGVAQSPRYKIIEKRQSVAFWCNPISGHATLYWYQQILGQGPKLLIQFQNNGVVDDSQLPKDRFSAERLKGVDSTLKIQPAKLEDSAVYLCASSGQAPYEQYFGPGTRLTVT.

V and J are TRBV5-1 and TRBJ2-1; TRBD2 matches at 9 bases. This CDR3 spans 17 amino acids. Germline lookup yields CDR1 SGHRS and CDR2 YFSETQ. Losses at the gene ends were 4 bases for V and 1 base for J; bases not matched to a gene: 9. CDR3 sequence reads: CASSPQFSGGSYNEQFF. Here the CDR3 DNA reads TGCGCCAGCAGCCCCCAATTTAGCGGGGGTTCCTACAATGAGCAGTTCTTC.

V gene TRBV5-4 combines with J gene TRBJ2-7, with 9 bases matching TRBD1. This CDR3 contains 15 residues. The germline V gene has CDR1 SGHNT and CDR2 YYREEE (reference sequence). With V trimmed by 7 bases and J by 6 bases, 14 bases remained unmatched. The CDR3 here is CASSLPGTGMSEQYF. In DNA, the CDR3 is TGTGCCAGCTCTCTCCCCGGGACAGGGATGAGCGAGCAGTACTTC.

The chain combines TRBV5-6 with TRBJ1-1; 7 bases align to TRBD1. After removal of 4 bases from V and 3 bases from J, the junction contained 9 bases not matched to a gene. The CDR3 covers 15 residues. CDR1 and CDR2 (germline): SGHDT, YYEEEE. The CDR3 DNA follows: TGTGCCAGCAGCCCGCCAGGCGACAGGGACACTGAAGCTTTCTTT. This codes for CASSPPGDRDTEAFF.